The 19 T cell receptor beta chains given below trace back to one sample, sequenced in a study of blood T cells in healthy people across ages. A sample-barcoded 5' primer and a J-beta primer mix were used in a second PCR of roughly 6 to 12 cycles. TCRdb used MiXCR to reprocess the 5' RACE reads, holding one entry per CDR3 protein. The table has about 1.5 million distinct CDR3 sequences, 35% to 45% seen once. The sample consisted of blood. The source is a woman between 18 and 29 years old in good health.

This clonotype was detected only a few times. V gene TRBV13 combines with J gene TRBJ2-3, with D perhaps assigned TRBD1 or TRBD2 (6 bases each). The CDR3 covers 17 residues. From germline, CDR1 is PRHDT and CDR2 FYEKMQ (reference sequence). Deletions cut 5 bases from V and 4 bases from J, with 22 bases between. The CDR3 DNA sequence: TGTGCCAGCAGCCTCCCCGACGGTAGGGGGGTCCCAGATACGCAGTATTTT. Translated: CASSLPDGRGVPDTQYF.

This clonotype was observed a handful of times. The chain recombines TRBV29-1 with TRBJ2-1, with D perhaps TRBD1 (5 bases). V dropped 5 bases and J dropped 4 bases, with 12 bases sitting between them. This CDR3 is 13 amino acids long. Germline V gives CDR1 SQVTM, CDR2 ANQGSEA. The CDR3 nucleotides read TGCAGCGTTCGGCGTGGACAATACAATGAGCAGTTCTTC. Its translation is CSVRRGQYNEQFF.

To note about this clonotype: One base away lies a much larger clone, so this may be a sequencing read error. This chain joins TRBV7-3 and TRBJ2-1; D ambiguous. Trimming shortened V by 5 bases and J by 6 bases, and 14 bases separated the two germline ends. Germline lookup yields CDR1 SGHTA and CDR2 FQGTGA. The CDR3 loop spans 14 amino acids. Here the CDR3 reads CASSVLTASNEQFF. DNA for the CDR3: TGTGCCAGCAGCGTGTTAACTGCCTCCAATGAGCAGTTCTTC.

This chain joins TRBV28 and TRBJ2-7; TRBD1 agrees at 8 bases. CDR3 length: 15 amino acids. Germline CDR1 is MDHEN and CDR2 is SYDVKM. The ends lost 10 bases at V and 2 bases at J; junction bases unmatched: 13. The CDR3 loop reads CAIDRGKEAAYEQYF. Here the CDR3 DNA reads TGTGCCATAGACAGGGGAAAGGAGGCAGCCTACGAGCAGTACTTC. Variable domain in full (rest from reference TRBV28 and TRBJ2-7): DVKVTQSSRYLVKRTGEKVFLECVQDMDHENMFWYRQDPGLGLRLIYFSYDVKMKEKGDIPEGYSVSREKKERFSLILESASTNQTSMYLCAIDRGKEAAYEQYFGPGTRLTVT.

The rearrangement joins TRBV28 to TRBJ2-5, with 10 positions matching TRBD1. The end of the DNA is better explained by TRBJ2-7, so the J call may be wrong. The CDR3 runs 15 residues. Germline V gives CDR1 MDHEN, CDR2 SYDVKM. CDR3 protein: CASRRTGGSTYEQYF. The CDR3, as DNA: TGTGCCAGCAGACGGACAGGGGGGTCCACCTACGAGCAGTACTTC.

The chain joins TRBV9 to TRBJ1-2, with D unresolved. CDR1 is SGDLS and CDR2 is YYNGEE in the germline V gene. CDR3 size: 12 residues. V was cut by 1 base and J by 7 bases, with 8 bases left in between. The CDR3 DNA reads TGTGCCAGCAGCGTAAACAGTCTTGGCTACACCTTC. Amino acid sequence: CASSVNSLGYTF.

The rearrangement uses TRBV18 and TRBJ2-5, with D unclear. Trimming left V 1 base short and J 5 bases short, with 8 bases between. Germline V CDR1 and CDR2: KGHSH, LQKENI. The CDR3 is made up of 13 amino acids. The CDR3 loop is CASSPRPPETQYF. The CDR3 DNA is TGTGCCAGCTCACCACGCCCACCGGAGACCCAGTACTTC.

This chain joins TRBV28 and TRBJ1-5; D not resolved. The germline V and J ends were trimmed by 3 bases and 4 bases, with 13 bases remaining between them. There are 15 residues in the CDR3. Germline assignment: CDR1 MDHEN and CDR2 SYDVKM. The CDR3 spells CASSLWRAGNQPQHF. The CDR3 bases are TGTGCCAGCAGTTTGTGGAGGGCTGGAAATCAGCCCCAGCATTTT.

The chain couples TRBV20-1 to TRBJ2-5; 7 nucleotides line up with TRBD2. The J call is uncertain, as TRBJ2-7 better fits the DNA end. From germline, CDR1 is DFQATT and CDR2 SNEGSKA (reference sequence). The CDR3 length is 18 residues. The CDR3 nucleotides read TGCAGTGCTAGAGATCCCTCCCGCTGGGGGGGGGGAGACTACGAGCAGTACTTC. Protein sequence: CSARDPSRWGGGDYEQYF.

The rearrangement links TRBV6-5 to TRBJ2-3; D not resolved. The CDR3 totals 15 residues. The germline CDR1 and CDR2 sequences are MNHEY and SVGAGI. V lost 1 base and J 0 bases, leaving 8 bases between the germline ends. This CDR3 reads CASSYFSSSTDTQYF. The CDR3, as DNA: TGTGCCAGCAGTTACTTTTCGTCAAGCACAGATACGCAGTATTTT.

The chain is built from TRBV27 and TRBJ2-7; 12 bases align to TRBD1. CDR3 length: 15 amino acids. Germline CDR1 reads MNHEY; CDR2 reads SMNVEV (reference sequence). J lost 6 bases, V lost 2 bases, and 5 bases had no gene match. CDR3 residues: CASSLQGQGASEQYF. DNA of the CDR3: TGTGCCAGCAGTTTACAGGGACAGGGGGCCTCCGAGCAGTACTTC.

There are a few counts of this clonotype. The CDR3 here is CASSHDRGDSNQPQHF. The CDR3 bases are TGTGCCAGCAGTCATGACAGGGGGGATAGCAATCAGCCCCAGCATTTT. This rearrangement joins TRBV27 to TRBJ1-5; 9 nucleotides match TRBD1. The CDR3 extends over 16 amino acids. The V gene end was trimmed by 5 bases and the J gene end by 0 bases; junction bases not matched to a gene: 5. Germline V gene sequence: CDR1 MNHEY, CDR2 SMNVEV (reference sequence).

V is TRBV20-1 and J is TRBJ2-7; D is ambiguous. The CDR3 length is 15 residues. The V gene lost 0 bases and the J gene lost 0 bases, with 12 bases spanning the gap. Germline V lookup: CDR1 DFQATT, CDR2 SNEGSKA (reference sequence). The CDR3, as DNA: TGCAGTGCTAGAGATGGCACGAAGGACTCCTACGAGCAGTACTTC. Protein: CSARDGTKDSYEQYF.

The rearrangement joins TRBV29-1 to TRBJ2-7, with 7 bases matching TRBD1. The V segment lost 6 bases and the J segment 12 bases; nucleotides outside the gene matches: 14. Germline V CDR1 and CDR2: SQVTM, ANQGSEA. CDR3 length: 12 residues. The CDR3 DNA follows: TGCAGCGTAACCGGGACAGACAACGTCGGGTACTTC. It yields the protein CSVTGTDNVGYF.

This chain connects TRBV29-1 to TRBJ2-3; D is unresolved. Germline V gene lookup returns CDR1 SQVTM and CDR2 ANQGSEA. This CDR3 contains 13 residues. V was shortened by 5 bases and J by 6 bases, with 15 bases between the two germline ends. The CDR3 DNA is TGCAGCGTTAAACCGCGCTACACGGATACGCAGTATTTT. Translated, it gives CSVKPRYTDTQYF.

This clonotype has just a few counts. The V and J genes are TRBV27 and TRBJ2-3; possibly TRBD2 for D (6 bases). Trimming removed 5 bases at V and 0 bases at J, with 15 bases between. CDR3 size: 16 residues. Germline loops: CDR1 MNHEY, CDR2 SMNVEV (reference sequence). CDR3 nucleotides: TGTGCCAGCAGTCCGCGAGGAGGGTTTAGCACAGATACGCAGTATTTT. Its translation is CASSPRGGFSTDTQYF.

The chain joins TRBV7-9 to TRBJ1-5; D gene ambiguous. CDR1 and CDR2 (germline): SEHNR, FQNEAQ (reference sequence). The V end lost 3 bases, the J end lost 9 bases, and 12 bases lay between the germline ends. The CDR3 has 13 residues. CDR3 protein: CASSFSEGGPQHF. CDR3 coding DNA: TGTGCCAGCAGCTTTTCCGAGGGCGGGCCCCAGCATTTT.

As regards this clonotype: This may come from a read error, since a much larger clone is one base off. The J gene is TRBJ2-1, the V gene TRBV29-1; possible D gene TRBD2, 6 bases. CDR1 is SQVTM and CDR2 is ANQGSEA in the germline V gene. The length of the CDR3 is 13 residues. The CDR3 sequence: CGVDGSYYNEQFF. As DNA, the CDR3 is TGCGGCGTTGACGGGAGCTACTACAATGAGCAGTTCTTC.

This chain uses TRBV7-2 with TRBJ1-2; D remains unclear. In germline, CDR1 is SGHTA, CDR2 FQGNSA. This CDR3 contains 14 residues. V was pared by 2 bases and J by 4 bases, with 11 bases between. CDR3 amino acids: CASSLTGKIYGYTF. As DNA, the CDR3 is TGTGCCAGCAGCTTAACTGGGAAGATCTATGGCTACACCTTC.